These T cell receptor beta chains were read from a single sample in a study of T cells in localized non-small cell lung cancer. Measured with immunoSEQ multiplex PCR; TCRdb has only the in-frame clones, and not every one. The sample consists of approximately 31,000 clones, roughly 90% of them appearing once. The source material was peripheral blood mononuclear cells, sampled before any cancer treatment. These receptors all come from a man between 40 and 75 years old with stage III lung adenocarcinoma. The CDR3 runs from the conserved cysteine through the conserved F or W. The order of the fields is J gene, V gene, clone size, D gene, CDR3 DNA, CDR3 protein. D genes are given only for firm matches. Clone size is shown for a subset of rows, as once, few, many or a class of expanded clone.

TRBJ2-3 | TRBV23-1 | NA | TRBD1 | TGCGCCAGCACCGTACAGGGGCTTAGCACAGATACGCAGTATTTT | CASTVQGLSTDTQYF
TRBJ1-4 | TRBV15 | NA | NA | TGTGCCACCAGCAAAAAGAAATCAACGATCCTCGGGGAACAAGAAAAACTGTTTTTT | CATSKKKSTILGEQEKLFF
TRBJ2-1 | TRBV29-1 | NA | NA | TGCAGCGTTGATAAGCAGGGGCGGAATGAGCAGTTCTTC | CSVDKQGRNEQFF
TRBJ2-5 | TRBV9 | NA | NA | TGTGCCAGCAGCCCTTTGTATGGTGAGACCCAGTACTTC | CASSPLYGETQYF
TRBJ2-1 | TRBV5-4 | NA | NA | TGTGCCAGCAGCTTGGGCGGGGTAGAGAACAATGAGCAGTTCTTC | CASSLGGVENNEQFF
TRBJ2-6 | TRBV11-1 | NA | NA | TGTGCCAGCAGCTCGAGACAAACTTACTCTGGGGCCAACGTCCTGACTTTC | CASSSRQTYSGANVLTF
TRBJ1-1 | TRBV6-5 | NA | TRBD1 | TGTGCCAGCAGTTACCTTATACAGGGGGGAAACACTGAAGCTTTCTTT | CASSYLIQGGNTEAFF
TRBJ2-3 | TRBV28 | NA | NA | TGTGCCAGCAGTCGTGGGGGGGCGATAGATACGCAGTATTTT | CASSRGGAIDTQYF
TRBJ2-7 | TRBV5-1 | once | NA | TGCGCCAGCAGCTCCCAGGGTAACGAGCAGTACTTC | CASSSQGNEQYF
TRBJ1-3 | TRBV19 | once | NA | TGTGCCAGTAGCCCGCCCGGAATGGGAGCTGGAAACACCATATATTTT | CASSPPGMGAGNTIYF
TRBJ2-3 | TRBV12-5 | NA | TRBD1 | TGTGCTAGTGGGGGACAGGGTTATACCACAGATACGCAGTATTTT | CASGGQGYTTDTQYF
TRBJ1-2 | TRBV30 | NA | TRBD1 | TGTGCCTGGAGTGCCGGGACAGGGATAATGAGATGGGACTATGGCTACACCTTC | CAWSAGTGIMRWDYGYTF
TRBJ1-2 | TRBV19 | NA | NA | TGTGCCAGCCGGGACGTAAATTTAAAATATCTAAAACATGGCTACACCTTC | CASRDVNLKYLKHGYTF
TRBJ2-5 | TRBV5-4 | NA | NA | TGTGCCAGCAGCTCCTACGGGGGAAGGAAGCAGTACTTC | CASSSYGGRKQYF
TRBJ1-1 | TRBV30 | NA | TRBD1 | TGTGCCTGGAGTAGTTCAGGACAGGGGACTGAAGCTTTCTTT | CAWSSSGQGTEAFF
TRBJ2-3 | TRBV5-4 | NA | TRBD2 | TGTGCCAGCAGCTTGAGACTAGCGGGGGGAAGGACAGATACGCAGTATTTT | CASSLRLAGGRTDTQYF
TRBJ2-7 | TRBV11-3 | NA | TRBD2 | TGTGCCAGCAGCCTAGAACAAGGCGGGGGAACCTACGAGCAGTACTTC | CASSLEQGGGTYEQYF
TRBJ1-2 | TRBV5-4 | NA | TRBD1 | TGTGCCAGCAGCTCGACAGGGGGGCCTCTGGGTGGCTACACCTTC | CASSSTGGPLGGYTF
TRBJ2-7 | TRBV12-5 | NA | TRBD1 | TGTGCTAGTGGTTTGGCGGACAGGGGACCCTACGAGCAGTACTTC | CASGLADRGPYEQYF
TRBJ2-5 | TRBV19 | NA | NA | TGTGCCAGTAGCACTAATGTTTTGGGGAAGACCCAGTACTTC | CASSTNVLGKTQYF
TRBJ1-1 | TRBV7-8 | NA | NA | TGTGCCAGCAGCTTAAAACACCAGAACACTGAAGCTTTCTTT | CASSLKHQNTEAFF
TRBJ1-1 | TRBV7-9 | NA | NA | TGTGCCAGCAGTTCTAATGCCGGGACCCTCAGGGACACTGAAGCTTTCTTT | CASSSNAGTLRDTEAFF
TRBJ2-3 | TRBV7-2 | NA | TRBD2 | TGTGCCAGCAGCGCGTTTAGCGTCGGGGGGGCCATAGATACGCAGTATTTT | CASSAFSVGGAIDTQYF
TRBJ1-2 | TRBV6-6 | NA | TRBD1 | TGTGCCAGCAGTAAGGGACAGGGGAATGGCTACACCTTC | CASSKGQGNGYTF
TRBJ2-7 | TRBV14 | NA | NA | TGTGCCAGCAGTCGCACCGGGACACTCTCCTACGAGCAGTACTTC | CASSRTGTLSYEQYF
TRBJ1-1 | TRBV10-3 | NA | NA | TGTGCCATCGGCGGGGGGAGCACTGAAGCTTTCTTT | CAIGGGSTEAFF
TRBJ1-2 | TRBV29-1 | NA | TRBD1 | TGCAGCGTTGATCAGGGGGTAGGTGGCTACACCTTC | CSVDQGVGGYTF
TRBJ1-2 | TRBV19 | NA | NA | TGTGCCAGTCACTACGGACAGACGAACTATGGCTACACCTTC | CASHYGQTNYGYTF
TRBJ2-2 | TRBV4-3 | NA | NA | TGCGCCAGCAGCCAAGACGGGCCGGGGGGCATGAACACCGGGGAGCTGTTTTTT | CASSQDGPGGMNTGELFF
TRBJ2-1 | TRBV29-1 | NA | TRBD2 | TGCAGCGTTAAAGGACTAGCGGGGGGTCTCTCCTACAATGAGCAGTTCTTC | CSVKGLAGGLSYNEQFF
TRBJ1-3 | TRBV7-2 | NA | NA | TGTGCCAGCAGCCAAGAAGGGAGCTCTGGAAACACCATATATTTT | CASSQEGSSGNTIYF
TRBJ2-1 | TRBV27 | NA | TRBD2 | TGTGCCAGCAGTTCTCTAGCGGAACATGAGCAGTTCTTC | CASSSLAEHEQFF
TRBJ1-1 | TRBV19 | NA | NA | TGTGCCAGTAGTCCAGCGAGCGTGGTGCAGGGAGAAGCTTTCTTT | CASSPASVVQGEAFF
TRBJ1-6 | TRBV7-8 | NA | NA | TGTGCCAGCAGCTCGCGCTTACCCAGCCAGTCACCCCTCCACTTT | CASSSRLPSQSPLHF
TRBJ1-1 | TRBV6-5 | NA | NA | TGTGCCAGCAGTTACCTTCCAGGGAGACCCACTGAAGCTTTCTTT | CASSYLPGRPTEAFF
TRBJ2-4 | TRBV2 | NA | TRBD2 | TGTGCCAGCAATCCGGACCAGCGGGAAAAAAACATTCAGTACTTC | CASNPDQREKNIQYF
TRBJ2-7 | TRBV7-9 | NA | NA | TGTGCCAGCAGCTTAGCGCAAGTTCCGAGGGCCTACGAGCAGTACTTC | CASSLAQVPRAYEQYF